The 26 T cell receptor beta chains listed next were all sequenced from one sample in a study of T cell changes during pregnancy in multiple sclerosis. The assay was immunoSEQ multiplex PCR, and TCRdb's table has in-frame clones only and misses some. The repertoire holds 65,000 to 85,000 clones, approximately 88% seen once, with 0.7% to 0.9% in the top ten. The material sequenced was peripheral blood, taken in the first trimester of pregnancy. The receptors were gathered from a female donor in good health, enrolled as a control in a pregnancy study.

This clone is a singleton in its sample. The chain's CDR3 is CASSFLGDRGLYGYTF. The CDR3 bases are TGTGCCAGCAGTTTCCTTGGGGACAGGGGACTGTATGGCTACACCTTC. The chain combines TRBV6-5 with TRBJ1-2; 10 nucleotides line up with TRBD1. With 4 bases clipped from V and 5 bases from J, the junction kept 10 bases outside the gene matches. The CDR3 has 16 amino acids. The germline CDR1 and CDR2 sequences are MNHEY and SVGAGI.

The chain links TRBV6-1 to TRBJ2-5, with 10 positions matching TRBD2. The V gene's germline CDR1 is MNHNS and CDR2 SASEGT. The CDR3 runs to 15 residues. The trim removed 2 bases at V and 5 bases at J, leaving 5 bases unmatched. This CDR3 reads CASSEKSGGAETQYF. The CDR3 region has the DNA TGTGCCAGCAGTGAAAAAAGCGGGGGGGCCGAGACCCAGTACTTC.

The CDR3 here is CSVVGGATDTQYF. DNA for the CDR3: TGCAGCGTTGTAGGGGGCGCGACAGATACGCAGTATTTT. The rearrangement joins TRBV29-1 to TRBJ2-3; 7 nucleotides line up with TRBD1. Germline trimming cut 4 bases from V and 3 bases from J; bases unmatched to any gene: 4. This CDR3 contains 13 residues. Looked up from germline, CDR1 is SQVTM and CDR2 is ANQGSEA.

J is TRBJ1-5 and V is TRBV2, with D perhaps TRBD1 (5 bases). Germline CDR1 is SNHLY and CDR2 is FYNNEI. Trimming took 7 bases from V and 3 from J, leaving 13 bases between them. There are 14 residues in the CDR3. CDR3 in amino acids: CASKETASNQPQHF. The CDR3 nucleotides read TGTGCCAGCAAGGAGACAGCGTCCAATCAGCCCCAGCATTTT. The full variable domain, rest sourced from reference TRBV2 and TRBJ1-5, is EPEVTQTPSHQVTQMGQEVILRCVPISNHLYFYWYRQILGQKVEFLVSFYNNEISEKSEIFDDQFSVERPDGSNFTLKIRSTKLEDSAMYFCASKETASNQPQHFGDGTRLSIL.

This sequence joins TRBV7-9 and TRBJ1-1; D gene uncertain. The ends were cut back, 5 bases at V and 7 bases at J, with 14 bases in the middle. The CDR3 spans 13 residues. The V gene's germline CDR1 is SEHNR and CDR2 FQNEAQ (reference sequence). CDR3 residues: CASSPFDGDEAFF. In nucleotides, the CDR3 is TGTGCCAGCAGCCCCTTTGACGGAGATGAAGCTTTCTTT.

CDR3: CASSPEWFSGGTQYF. CDR3 nucleotides: TGTGCCAGTAGCCCGGAATGGTTTAGCGGGGGGACCCAGTACTTC. This chain links TRBV19 with TRBJ2-5, with 9 bases fitting TRBD2. Germline CDR1 is LNHDA and CDR2 is SQIVND (reference sequence). V shed 6 bases, J shed 7 bases, and the junction held 12 bases outside the gene matches. The length of the CDR3 is 15 residues.

The chain couples TRBV6-6 to TRBJ1-3; 9 bases fit TRBD1. Trimming cost V 6 bases and J 0 bases; bases outside gene matches: 3. CDR1 and CDR2 from the germline V gene are MNHNY and SVGAGI (reference sequence). There are 15 residues in the CDR3. The CDR3 coding sequence is TGTGCCAGCAGGACAGGGGGTAGCTCTGGAAACACCATATATTTT. Residues: CASRTGGSSGNTIYF.

The J gene is TRBJ1-1, the V gene TRBV7-8; TRBD1 is a possible D gene (6 bases). Germline V gene sequence: CDR1 SGHVS, CDR2 FQNEAQ. The CDR3 covers 14 residues. V lost 5 bases, J lost 8 bases, and 18 bases lay in between. The CDR3 nucleotides read TGTGCCAGCAGCCTATACGACAGGACCGTGGAAGCTTTCTTT. Its protein is CASSLYDRTVEAFF.

The genes are TRBV15 and TRBJ2-3, with D perhaps matching TRBD1 (7 bases). V gave up 5 bases and J gave up 4 bases, with 13 bases separating them. The CDR3 is made up of 14 amino acids. Germline CDR1 LNHNV, CDR2 YYDKDF (reference sequence). This chain's CDR3 is CATSRDREADTQYF. The CDR3 bases are TGTGCCACCAGCCGCGACAGGGAGGCAGATACGCAGTATTTT.

This clone is a singleton in its sample. This chain uses TRBV7-9 with TRBJ2-3, with 12 bases fitting TRBD2. J was trimmed by 5 bases and V by 4 bases; bases with no gene match: 4. The CDR3 is 15 residues long. Germline CDR1 and CDR2: SEHNR and FQNEAQ (reference sequence). CDR3 in amino acids: CASSSRTSGEDTQYF. The CDR3 DNA is TGTGCCAGCAGCTCCCGGACTAGCGGGGAAGATACGCAGTATTTT.

V gene TRBV2 combines with J gene TRBJ1-1, with 10 bases that match TRBD1. Germline V gene data show CDR1 as SNHLY and CDR2 as FYNNEI. The CDR3 totals 14 residues. With 8 bases clipped from V and 1 base from J, the junction kept 4 bases outside the gene matches. The DNA of the CDR3 is TGTGCCAGCGCCCGGGACAGGGGGAACACTGAAGCTTTCTTT. It translates to CASARDRGNTEAFF.

The V gene is TRBV19, the J gene TRBJ1-2; no clear D gene. CDR1 is LNHDA and CDR2 is SQIVND in the germline V gene (reference sequence). Trimming left V 1 base short and J 7 bases short, with 13 bases between. The CDR3 has 14 residues. The CDR3 loop is CASSIAPGSLGYTF. As DNA, the CDR3 is TGTGCCAGTAGTATAGCGCCGGGTTCCCTTGGCTACACCTTC.

The rearrangement uses TRBV5-4 and TRBJ1-1, with unresolved D. CDR1 SGHNT and CDR2 YYREEE come from the germline V gene (reference sequence). Trimming stripped 0 bases from V and 2 bases from J, with 8 bases between. CDR3 size: 14 residues. CDR3 residues: CASSLEQANTEAFF. CDR3 nucleotides: TGTGCCAGCAGCTTGGAGCAGGCTAACACTGAAGCTTTCTTT.

The chain is built from TRBV19 and TRBJ2-7; a weak D match, TRBD2 (7 bases). CDR3 length equals 16 residues. Germline-derived CDR1 and CDR2 are LNHDA and SQIVND (reference sequence). Trimming removed 7 bases at V and 2 bases at J, with 21 bases between. In nucleotides, the CDR3 is TGTGCCAGTACCCCCGCCGGGGGGCGCGGGGCCTACGAGCAGTACTTC. This codes for CASTPAGGRGAYEQYF.

The gene calls are TRBV5-4 and TRBJ2-1; the match to TRBD2 covers 7 bases. The CDR3 runs 15 residues. The germline V gene encodes CDR1 SGHNT and CDR2 YYREEE (reference sequence). The ends lost 3 bases at V and 0 bases at J; junction bases unmatched: 3. The CDR3 DNA is TGTGCCAGCAGCTCTAAGCGGGGCTCCTACAATGAGCAGTTCTTC. Amino acid sequence: CASSSKRGSYNEQFF.

The chain links TRBV4-1 to TRBJ2-7, with a possible D match to TRBD1 (6 bases). V was clipped by 3 bases and J by 3 bases, with 9 bases between them. CDR1 MGHRA and CDR2 YSYEKL come from the germline V gene. The CDR3 length is 13 residues. CDR3 coding DNA: TGCGCCAGCAGCCAGGGACACCTCTACGAGCAGTACTTC. Protein sequence: CASSQGHLYEQYF.

The chain has TRBV28 and TRBJ2-7, with 8 bases aligning to TRBD2. The V and J ends lost 6 bases and 3 bases, in that order; junction bases with no gene match: 10. Germline assignment: CDR1 MDHEN and CDR2 SYDVKM. CDR3 length: 15 residues. The CDR3 nucleotides read TGTGCCAGCAGCCTCTACCGACTAGCGAACTACGAGCAGTACTTC. Translating it yields CASSLYRLANYEQYF.

The chain joins TRBV21-1 to TRBJ1-1; TRBD1, the table's D call, lacks a check against the DNA. TRBV21-1 is an annotated pseudogene. The CDR3 runs to 14 residues. This CDR3 reads CASSVTGSRTEAFF. The CDR3 region has the DNA TGTGCCAGCAGCGTCACAGGGTCGAGGACTGAAGCTTTCTTT.

The chain uses TRBV27 and TRBJ2-1; tentative D call: TRBD1 (6 bases). V was cut by 3 bases and J by 0 bases, with 15 bases left in between. Germline V gene lookup returns CDR1 MNHEY and CDR2 SMNVEV (reference sequence). The CDR3 has 17 residues. The DNA for the CDR3 is TGTGCCAGCAGTTTGAGGTACAGGGTTAGCTCCTACAATGAGCAGTTCTTC. As protein: CASSLRYRVSSYNEQFF.

This sequence joins TRBV6-6 and TRBJ1-2, with TRBD1 matching 8 bases. Germline CDR1 is MNHNY and CDR2 is SVGAGI (reference sequence). This CDR3 region has 15 residues. V shed 8 bases, J shed 7 bases, and the junction held 15 bases outside the gene matches. This CDR3 reads CASVMDRAVGFGYTF. The DNA of the CDR3 is TGTGCCAGCGTTATGGACAGGGCGGTAGGATTTGGCTACACCTTC.

This chain connects TRBV7-6 to TRBJ1-3, with D perhaps TRBD1 (6 bases). Trimming shortened V by 5 bases and J by 0 bases, and 14 bases separated the two germline ends. Germline lookup yields CDR1 SGHVS and CDR2 FNYEAQ. The CDR3 loop spans 16 amino acids. In DNA form, the CDR3 reads TGTGCCAGCAGCCAGACAAGGGGGGGCTCTGGAAACACCATATATTTT. As protein: CASSQTRGGSGNTIYF.

V and J are TRBV19 and TRBJ2-7; the D gene is possibly TRBD1 (6 bases). The germline V gene has CDR1 LNHDA and CDR2 SQIVND (reference sequence). V shed 1 base and J shed 3 bases, with 13 bases lying between them. This CDR3 spans 15 amino acids. The CDR3 sequence is CASSIAAGESYEQYF. The CDR3 bases are TGTGCCAGTAGTATAGCGGCAGGGGAGAGCTACGAGCAGTACTTC. The whole variable domain, filled in from reference TRBV19 and TRBJ2-7, reads DGGITQSPKYLFRKEGQNVTLSCEQNLNHDAMYWYRQDPGQGLRLIYYSQIVNDFQKGDIAEGYSVSREKKESFPLTVTSAQKNPTAFYLCASSIAAGESYEQYFGPGTRLTVT.

The rearrangement uses TRBV5-6 and TRBJ2-5, with 7 bases identical to TRBD2. This CDR3 has 14 amino acids. CDR1 and CDR2 (germline): SGHDT, YYEEEE. The junction had 5 bases not matched to a gene; V was cut back by 1 base and J by 5 bases. The DNA for the CDR3 is TGTGCCAGCAGCTTGTCCGGGGGGAGGGAGACCCAGTACTTC. This translates into CASSLSGGRETQYF.

CDR3 amino acids: CASSWGQFRANYGYTF. The CDR3 region has the DNA TGCGCCAGCAGCTGGGGACAGTTCAGGGCTAACTATGGCTACACCTTC. The chain couples TRBV5-1 to TRBJ1-2; 7 bases agree with TRBD1. J lost 0 bases, V lost 3 bases, and 8 bases had no gene match. CDR1 is SGHRS, CDR2 YFSETQ, per germline. The CDR3 extends over 16 amino acids.

The chain links TRBV5-1 to TRBJ1-2, with D perhaps TRBD1 (5 bases). There are 14 residues in the CDR3. Germline assignment: CDR1 SGHRS and CDR2 YFSETQ. V was shortened by 0 bases and J by 5 bases, with 11 bases between the two germline ends. The CDR3: CASSLGQTLYGYTF. The CDR3 DNA follows: TGCGCCAGCAGCTTGGGACAGACTCTATATGGCTACACCTTC.

The V call is TRBV18, the J call TRBJ2-7; the D gene is possibly TRBD2 (5 bases). Trimming removed 6 bases from V and 9 bases from J, with 15 bases in between. Germline loops: CDR1 KGHSH, CDR2 LQKENI. The CDR3 length is 12 residues. The CDR3, as DNA: TGTGCCAGCTCGCCGAATATTGGAGGGCAGTACTTC. The encoded protein is CASSPNIGGQYF.